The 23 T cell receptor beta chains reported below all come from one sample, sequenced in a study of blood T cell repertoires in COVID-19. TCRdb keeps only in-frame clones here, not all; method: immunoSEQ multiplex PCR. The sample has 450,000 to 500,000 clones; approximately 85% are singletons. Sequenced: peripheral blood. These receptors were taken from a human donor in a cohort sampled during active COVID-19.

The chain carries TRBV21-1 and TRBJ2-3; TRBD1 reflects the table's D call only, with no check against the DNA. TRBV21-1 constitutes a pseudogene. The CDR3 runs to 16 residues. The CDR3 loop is CASSASLGQSPRTQYF. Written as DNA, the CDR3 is TGTGCCAGCAGCGCGTCTTTGGGACAGAGCCCACGAACGCAGTATTTT.

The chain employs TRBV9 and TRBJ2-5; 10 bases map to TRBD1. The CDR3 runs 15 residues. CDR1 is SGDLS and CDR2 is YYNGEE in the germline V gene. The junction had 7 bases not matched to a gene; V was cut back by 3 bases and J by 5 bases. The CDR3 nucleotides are TGTGCCAGCAGCGACCGGACAGGGGGTAGGGAGACCCAGTACTTC. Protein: CASSDRTGGRETQYF. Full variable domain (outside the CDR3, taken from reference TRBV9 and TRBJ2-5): DSGVTQTPKHLITATGQRVTLRCSPRSGDLSVYWYQQSLDQGLQFLIQYYNGEERAKGNILERFSAQQFPDLHSELNLSSLELGDSALYFCASSDRTGGRETQYFGPGTRLLVL.

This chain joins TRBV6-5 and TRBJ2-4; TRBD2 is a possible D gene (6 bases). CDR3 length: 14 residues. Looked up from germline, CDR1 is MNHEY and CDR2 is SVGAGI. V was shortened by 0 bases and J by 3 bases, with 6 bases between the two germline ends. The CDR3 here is CASSYSGLKNIQYF. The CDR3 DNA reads TGTGCCAGCAGTTACTCGGGACTCAAAAACATTCAGTACTTC.

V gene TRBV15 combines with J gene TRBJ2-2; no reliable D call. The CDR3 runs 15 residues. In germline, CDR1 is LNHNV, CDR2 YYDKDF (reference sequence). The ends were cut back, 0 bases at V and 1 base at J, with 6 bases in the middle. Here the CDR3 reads CATSRDPGNTGELFF. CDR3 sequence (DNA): TGTGCCACCAGCAGAGATCCAGGGAACACCGGGGAGCTGTTTTTT.

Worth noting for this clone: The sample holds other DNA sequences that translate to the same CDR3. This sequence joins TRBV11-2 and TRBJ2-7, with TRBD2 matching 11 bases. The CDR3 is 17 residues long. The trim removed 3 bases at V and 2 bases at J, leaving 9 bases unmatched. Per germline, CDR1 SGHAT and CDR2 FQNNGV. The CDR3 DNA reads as TGTGCCAGCAGCTTCGGGCTAGCGGGAGGAACCCCCTACGAGCAGTACTTC. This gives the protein CASSFGLAGGTPYEQYF. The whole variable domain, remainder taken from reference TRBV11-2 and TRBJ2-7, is EAGVAQSPRYKIIEKRQSVAFWCNPISGHATLYWYQQILGQGPKLLIQFQNNGVVDDSQLPKDRFSAERLKGVDSTLKIQPAKLEDSAVYLCASSFGLAGGTPYEQYFGPGTRLTVT.

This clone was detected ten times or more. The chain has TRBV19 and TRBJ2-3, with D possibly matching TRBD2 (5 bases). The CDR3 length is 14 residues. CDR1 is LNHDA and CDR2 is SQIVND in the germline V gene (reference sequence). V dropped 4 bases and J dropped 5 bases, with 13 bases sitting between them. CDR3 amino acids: CASSTTGIGDTQYF. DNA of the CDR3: TGTGCCAGTAGTACGACCGGGATCGGAGATACGCAGTATTTT.

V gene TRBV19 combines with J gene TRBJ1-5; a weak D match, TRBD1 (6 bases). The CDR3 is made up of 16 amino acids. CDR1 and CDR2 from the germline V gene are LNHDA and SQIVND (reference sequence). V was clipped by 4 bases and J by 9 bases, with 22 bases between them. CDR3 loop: CASSKRAPGVGSPQHF. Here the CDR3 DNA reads TGTGCCAGTAGTAAGAGGGCCCCAGGGGTAGGATCGCCCCAGCATTTT.

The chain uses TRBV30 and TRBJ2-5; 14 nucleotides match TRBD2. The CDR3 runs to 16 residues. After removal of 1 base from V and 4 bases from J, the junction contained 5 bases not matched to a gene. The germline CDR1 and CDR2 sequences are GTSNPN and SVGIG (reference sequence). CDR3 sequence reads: CAWSGLAGGPGETQYF. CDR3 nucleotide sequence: TGTGCCTGGAGTGGACTAGCGGGAGGGCCGGGAGAGACCCAGTACTTC.

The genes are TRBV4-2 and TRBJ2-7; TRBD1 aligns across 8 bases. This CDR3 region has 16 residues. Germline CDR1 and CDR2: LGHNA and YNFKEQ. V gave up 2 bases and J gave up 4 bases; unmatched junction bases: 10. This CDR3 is CASSQIRQGRIYEQYF. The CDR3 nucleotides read TGTGCCAGCAGCCAAATCCGACAGGGGCGGATTTACGAGCAGTACTTC.

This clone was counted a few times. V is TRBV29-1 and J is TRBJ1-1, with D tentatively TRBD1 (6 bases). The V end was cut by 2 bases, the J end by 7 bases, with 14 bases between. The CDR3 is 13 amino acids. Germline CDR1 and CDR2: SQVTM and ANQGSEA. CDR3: CSVEWTVGGEAFF. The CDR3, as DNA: TGCAGCGTTGAATGGACAGTTGGTGGTGAAGCTTTCTTT.

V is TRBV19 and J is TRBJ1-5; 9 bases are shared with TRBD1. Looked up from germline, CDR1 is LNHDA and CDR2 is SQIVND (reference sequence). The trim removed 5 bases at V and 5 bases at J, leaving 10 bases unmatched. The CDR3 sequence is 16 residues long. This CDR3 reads CASSGGDRTGDQPQHF. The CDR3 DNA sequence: TGTGCCAGTAGTGGGGGGGATAGGACAGGGGATCAGCCCCAGCATTTT. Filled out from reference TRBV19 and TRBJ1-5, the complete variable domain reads DGGITQSPKYLFRKEGQNVTLSCEQNLNHDAMYWYRQDPGQGLRLIYYSQIVNDFQKGDIAEGYSVSREKKESFPLTVTSAQKNPTAFYLCASSGGDRTGDQPQHFGDGTRLSIL.

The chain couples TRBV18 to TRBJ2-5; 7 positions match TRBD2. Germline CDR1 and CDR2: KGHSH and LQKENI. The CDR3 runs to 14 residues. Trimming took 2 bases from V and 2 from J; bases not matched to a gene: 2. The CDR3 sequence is CASSPWGLQETQYF. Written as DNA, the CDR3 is TGTGCCAGCTCACCATGGGGACTACAAGAGACCCAGTACTTC. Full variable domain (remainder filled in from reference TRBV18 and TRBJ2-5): NAGVMQNPRHLVRRRGQEARLRCSPMKGHSHVYWYRQLPEEGLKFMVYLQKENIIDESGMPKERFSAEFPKEGPSILRIQQVVRGDSAAYFCASSPWGLQETQYFGPGTRLLVL.

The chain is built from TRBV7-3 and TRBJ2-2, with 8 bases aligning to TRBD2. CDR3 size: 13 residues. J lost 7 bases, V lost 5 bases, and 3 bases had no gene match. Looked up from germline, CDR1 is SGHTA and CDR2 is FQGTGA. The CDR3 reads CASSAGLDGELFF. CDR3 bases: TGTGCCAGCAGCGCGGGACTAGACGGGGAGCTGTTTTTT.

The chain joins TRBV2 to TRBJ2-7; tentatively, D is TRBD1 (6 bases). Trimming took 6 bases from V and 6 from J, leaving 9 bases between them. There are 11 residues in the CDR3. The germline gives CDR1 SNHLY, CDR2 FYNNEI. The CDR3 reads CASRTGFEQYF. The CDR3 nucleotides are TGTGCCAGCAGGACAGGCTTCGAGCAGTACTTC.

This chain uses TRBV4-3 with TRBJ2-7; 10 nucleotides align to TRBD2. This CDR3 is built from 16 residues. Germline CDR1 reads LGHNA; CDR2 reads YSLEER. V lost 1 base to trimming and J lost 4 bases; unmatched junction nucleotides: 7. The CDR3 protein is CASSQVSSGRRYEQYF. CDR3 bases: TGCGCCAGCAGCCAAGTGTCTAGCGGGAGACGGTACGAGCAGTACTTC.

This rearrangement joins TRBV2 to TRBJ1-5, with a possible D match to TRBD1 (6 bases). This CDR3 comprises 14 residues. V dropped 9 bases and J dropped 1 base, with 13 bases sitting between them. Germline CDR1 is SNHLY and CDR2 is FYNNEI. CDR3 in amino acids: CASHRERSNQPQHF. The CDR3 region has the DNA TGTGCCAGTCACAGGGAGAGGAGCAATCAGCCCCAGCATTTT.

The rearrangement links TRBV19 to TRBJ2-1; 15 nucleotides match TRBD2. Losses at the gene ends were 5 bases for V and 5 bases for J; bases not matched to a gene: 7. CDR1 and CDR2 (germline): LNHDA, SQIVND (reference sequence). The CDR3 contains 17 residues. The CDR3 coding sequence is TGTGCCAGTAGTGTCGGGACTAGCGGGAGGTACCACAATGAGCAGTTCTTC. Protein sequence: CASSVGTSGRYHNEQFF.

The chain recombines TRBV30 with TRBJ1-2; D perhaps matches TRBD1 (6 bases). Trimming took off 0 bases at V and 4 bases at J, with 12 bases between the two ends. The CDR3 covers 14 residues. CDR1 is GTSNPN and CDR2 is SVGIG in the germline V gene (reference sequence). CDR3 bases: TGTGCCTGGAGTGTACAGGGCGATCCCTATGGCTACACCTTC. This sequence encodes CAWSVQGDPYGYTF. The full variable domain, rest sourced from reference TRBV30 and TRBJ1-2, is SQTIHQWPATLVQPVGSPLSLECTVEGTSNPNLYWYRQAAGRGLQLLFYSVGIGQISSEVPQNLSASRPQDRQFILSSKKLLLSDSGFYLCAWSVQGDPYGYTFGSGTRLTVV.

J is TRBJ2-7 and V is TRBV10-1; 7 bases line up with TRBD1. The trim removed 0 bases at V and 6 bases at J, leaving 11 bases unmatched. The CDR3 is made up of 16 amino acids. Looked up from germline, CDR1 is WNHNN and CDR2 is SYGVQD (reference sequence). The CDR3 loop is CASSESWQGEFFEQYF. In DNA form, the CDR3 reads TGCGCCAGCAGTGAGTCCTGGCAGGGGGAATTTTTCGAGCAGTACTTC.

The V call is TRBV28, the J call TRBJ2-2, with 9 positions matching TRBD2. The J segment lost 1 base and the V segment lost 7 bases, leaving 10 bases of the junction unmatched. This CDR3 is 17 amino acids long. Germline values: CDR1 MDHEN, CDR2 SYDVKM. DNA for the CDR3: TGTGCCAGCACCCCTTTCGGTAGCGGGAGGAACACCGGGGAGCTGTTTTTT. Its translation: CASTPFGSGRNTGELFF.

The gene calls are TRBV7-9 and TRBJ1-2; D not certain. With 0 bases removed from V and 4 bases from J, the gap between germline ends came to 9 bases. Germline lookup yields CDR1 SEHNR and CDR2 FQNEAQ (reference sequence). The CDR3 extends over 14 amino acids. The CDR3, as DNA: TGTGCCAGCAGCTTAGCCACGGGGTTCTATGGCTACACCTTC. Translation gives CASSLATGFYGYTF.

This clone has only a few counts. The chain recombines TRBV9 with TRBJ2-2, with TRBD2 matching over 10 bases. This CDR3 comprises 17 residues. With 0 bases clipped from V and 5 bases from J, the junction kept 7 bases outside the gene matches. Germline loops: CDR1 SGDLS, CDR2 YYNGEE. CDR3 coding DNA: TGTGCCAGCAGCGTAGGGCTAGCGGGAGCCTCTACCGGGGAGCTGTTTTTT. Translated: CASSVGLAGASTGELFF.

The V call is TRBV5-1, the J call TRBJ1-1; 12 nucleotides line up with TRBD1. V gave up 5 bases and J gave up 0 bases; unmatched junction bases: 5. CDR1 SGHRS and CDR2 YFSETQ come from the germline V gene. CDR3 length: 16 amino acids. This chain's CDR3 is CASRPGQGALNTEAFF. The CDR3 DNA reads TGCGCCAGCAGGCCGGGACAGGGGGCCTTGAACACTGAAGCTTTCTTT.